This TCR beta chain emerged from a study of cytomegalovirus exposure and HLA in healthy donors. Study details: The 120 or so validation repertoires used the same platform as the 600 to 750 first-cohort repertoires (as reported by a later analysis).

This clone was seen a few times. Its specificity is unknown. From the roughly 110-subject validation cohort, which was separate from the approximately 670-subject first cohort, the donors were drawn. Profiled with immunoSEQ multiplex PCR; TCRdb holds only in-frame clones, not every one. The data contain 90,000 to 150,000 clones, approximately 81% of them singletons. Germline V gene lookup returns CDR1 MNHEY and CDR2 SVGAGI. The CDR3 spans 14 residues. V lost 0 bases and J lost 5, with 10 bases in between. Overall study results and limits: In vitro assays verified that a few CMV-associated chains recognized CMV antigens specifically.

The source of this sequence is a woman aged 25 to 39 in good health and CMV-seronegative. The specimen sequenced was PBMCs. This chain joins TRBV6-5 and TRBJ1-2; D perhaps matches TRBD1 (5 bases). CDR3 protein: CASSYSGVGYGYTF. CDR3 sequence (DNA): TGTGCCAGCAGTTACTCAGGGGTGGGATATGGCTACACCTTC.